The 16 T cell receptor beta chains reported below all come from one sample, sequenced in a study of CD8 T cells in ankylosing spondylitis. TCRdb recomputed calls from the 5' RACE reads with MiXCR, one row per CDR3 protein. The sample has about 540,000 distinct CDR3 sequences, over 9.5% seen once. No cognate antigen is known for these TCRs. Broader study findings: What appeared characteristic of ankylosing spondylitis blood was a TCR beta motif of under 10 highly homologous variants.

Material for sequencing was blood, either unsorted or a sorted T cell fraction (not recorded which). The receptor set was obtained from a male donor with ankylosing spondylitis.

This clonotype was observed a few times. This chain joins TRBV5-1 and TRBJ2-6; no clear D gene. Between the trimmed V and J ends, which lost 7 bases and 3 bases, there was a span of 8 bases. CDR3 length: 13 amino acids. Germline CDR1 is SGHRS and CDR2 is YFSETQ. The CDR3 coding sequence is TGCGCCAGCCAACCTGGTGGGGCCAACGTCCTGACTTTC. It translates to CASQPGGANVLTF.

This chain uses TRBV10-3 with TRBJ1-1; TRBD1 aligns across 9 bases. The V gene's germline CDR1 is ENHRY and CDR2 SYGVKD. The length of the CDR3 is 15 residues. V trimming: 4 bases; J trimming: 3 bases; junction bases outside the gene matches: 6. CDR3 DNA sequence: TGTGCCATCAGTGTCGGGACAGGGCGAGACACTGAAGCTTTCTTT. Translated, it gives CAISVGTGRDTEAFF.

The chain is built from TRBV27 and TRBJ1-1; 9 positions agree with TRBD1. The CDR3 contains 14 residues. Germline V lookup: CDR1 MNHEY, CDR2 SMNVEV (reference sequence). The V and J ends lost 5 bases and 6 bases, in that order; junction bases with no gene match: 7. The CDR3 nucleotides are TGTGCCAGCAGTCCGGGACAGGGTGGTGCTGAAGCTTTCTTT. It specifies CASSPGQGGAEAFF.

The chain combines TRBV12-5 with TRBJ1-3; TRBD1 might be the D (6 bases). With 5 bases removed from V and 8 bases from J, the gap between germline ends came to 16 bases. CDR3 length equals 14 residues. CDR1 is LGHNT, CDR2 FRNRAP, per germline. CDR3 sequence reads: CASGPGQSMDTIYF. CDR3 coding DNA: TGTGCTAGTGGTCCCGGACAGAGCATGGACACCATATATTTT.

This clonotype occurred a few times. The chain couples TRBV7-6 to TRBJ2-1; 7 nucleotides match TRBD2. The junction had 9 bases not matched to a gene; V was cut back by 5 bases and J by 8 bases. Germline V gives CDR1 SGHVS, CDR2 FNYEAQ. The CDR3 contains 14 residues. The chain's CDR3 is CASSPLAGVHEQFF. The CDR3 DNA reads as TGTGCCAGCAGCCCCTTGGCGGGAGTCCATGAGCAGTTCTTC.

V is TRBV18 and J is TRBJ2-6; perhaps TRBD2 as D (5 bases). CDR1 is KGHSH, CDR2 LQKENI, per germline. The V end was cut by 3 bases, the J end by 0 bases, with 12 bases between. CDR3 length equals 17 residues. CDR3 loop: CASSPTKGSSGANVLTF. The CDR3 bases are TGTGCCAGCTCACCGACTAAGGGCTCCTCTGGGGCCAACGTCCTGACTTTC.

This clonotype was found a few times. The CDR3 DNA sequence: TGTGCCAGCAGCTTAGTGTCCGGGTACCACGAGCAGTACTTC. Translating gives CASSLVSGYHEQYF. V is TRBV11-2 and J is TRBJ2-7; D is ambiguous. The V and J ends lost 1 base and 5 bases respectively, with 12 bases between them. Germline lookup yields CDR1 SGHAT and CDR2 FQNNGV. This CDR3 region has 14 residues.

This clonotype was detected a few times. The chain has TRBV3-1 and TRBJ2-6, with D perhaps matching TRBD1 (6 bases). CDR3 length: 17 amino acids. Trimming cost V 1 base and J 0 bases, with 10 bases left between them. The germline CDR1 and CDR2 sequences are LGHDT and YNNKEL (reference sequence). CDR3 residues: CASSQGGQTSGANVLTF. CDR3 DNA: TGTGCCAGCAGCCAAGGTGGACAGACCTCTGGGGCCAACGTCCTGACTTTC.

This clonotype has just a few counts. The gene calls are TRBV6-6 and TRBJ2-1; D is unclear. V lost 6 bases and J lost 4, with 10 bases in between. The CDR3 extends over 13 amino acids. Germline V gene sequence: CDR1 MNHNY, CDR2 SVGAGI (reference sequence). The CDR3 here is CASSNGFYNEQFF. The CDR3 coding sequence is TGTGCCAGCAGCAACGGGTTTTACAATGAGCAGTTCTTC.

V gene TRBV5-1 combines with J gene TRBJ2-1; 7 nucleotides align to TRBD1. This CDR3 is built from 16 residues. The V gene end was trimmed by 0 bases and the J gene end by 4 bases; junction bases not matched to a gene: 7. Germline V gene sequence: CDR1 SGHRS, CDR2 YFSETQ. The CDR3 sequence is CASSLAGQGVYNEQFF. CDR3 nucleotide sequence: TGCGCCAGCAGCTTGGCGGGGCAGGGGGTATACAATGAGCAGTTCTTC. The full variable domain, with the rest looked up from reference TRBV5-1 and TRBJ2-1, is KAGVTQTPRYLIKTRGQQVTLSCSPISGHRSVSWYQQTPGQGLQFLFEYFSETQRNKGNFPGRFSGRQFSNSRSEMNVSTLELGDSALYLCASSLAGQGVYNEQFFGPGTRLTVL.

This chain connects TRBV5-6 to TRBJ1-1; the match to TRBD1 covers 10 bases. Germline CDR1 reads SGHDT; CDR2 reads YYEEEE. This CDR3 is 15 amino acids long. Unmatched junction bases numbered 7, after V lost 4 bases and J lost 4 bases. CDR3 sequence: CASSVRDRGFTEAFF. Here the CDR3 DNA reads TGTGCCAGCAGCGTCCGGGACAGGGGTTTCACTGAAGCTTTCTTT.

J is TRBJ2-7 and V is TRBV20-1, with D perhaps matching TRBD2 (6 bases). This CDR3 region has 14 residues. The germline CDR1 and CDR2 sequences are DFQATT and SNEGSKA (reference sequence). Trimming took off 6 bases at V and 2 bases at J, with 17 bases between the two ends. The CDR3 coding sequence is TGCAGTGCCCCTGGGGGGACGGCAACCTACGAGCAGTACTTC. Residues: CSAPGGTATYEQYF.

This clonotype occurred a few times. J is TRBJ2-1 and V is TRBV3-1; 8 positions agree with TRBD2. The J segment lost 6 bases and the V segment lost 4 bases, leaving 11 bases of the junction unmatched. This CDR3 has 16 residues. Germline V lookup: CDR1 LGHDT, CDR2 YNNKEL (reference sequence). The CDR3 sequence is CASSPIGREDLNEQFF. CDR3 DNA: TGTGCCAGCAGCCCTATCGGGCGGGAGGACCTCAATGAGCAGTTCTTC.

In its sample, this clonotype was seen a few times. This sequence joins TRBV15 and TRBJ1-6; 7 bases agree with TRBD1. The CDR3 consists of 16 residues. Per germline, CDR1 LNHNV and CDR2 YYDKDF (reference sequence). V trimming: 4 bases; J trimming: 7 bases; junction bases outside the gene matches: 10. CDR3 in DNA: TGTGCCACCAGCATTGACAGGGATTCAAGCAATTCACCCCTCCACTTT. This codes for CATSIDRDSSNSPLHF.

The V gene is TRBV20-1, the J gene TRBJ2-5; no firm D call. Germline V lookup: CDR1 DFQATT, CDR2 SNEGSKA (reference sequence). This CDR3 spans 14 amino acids. V lost 5 bases and J lost 5, with 18 bases in between. The CDR3, as DNA: TGCAGTGCTTTTGACACTCAGCAAACGGAGACCCAGTACTTC. Translating gives CSAFDTQQTETQYF.

This clonotype appeared a few times. The rearrangement uses TRBV6-1 and TRBJ1-5; TRBD1 is a possible D gene (5 bases). This CDR3 region has 13 residues. V lost 8 bases, J lost 1 base, and 9 bases lay in between. Germline V CDR1 and CDR2: MNHNS, SASEGT. Here the CDR3 reads CASEKGSNQPQHF. The CDR3 nucleotides read TGTGCCAGCGAAAAGGGGAGCAATCAGCCCCAGCATTTT.